These T cell receptor beta chains were read from a single sample in a study of blood T cell repertoires in COVID-19. Sequencing used immunoSEQ multiplex PCR; TCRdb keeps in-frame clones, though not all of them. The repertoire holds some 370,000 clones, more than 80% seen once, with 1% to 1.5% in the top ten. Sample: peripheral blood. The receptors derive from a man between 40 and 49 years old with acute or convalescent COVID-19. The conserved cysteine and the conserved F or W are not part of the CDR3 here. Fields, in order: CDR3 protein, J gene, V gene.

CDR3aa: ASSHGLAGGIYQETQY
j_gene: TRBJ2-5
v_gene: TRBV11-3

CDR3aa: ASSHTLTGGNTEAF
j_gene: TRBJ1-1
v_gene: TRBV5-5

CDR3aa: ASTTTTGVFNQPQH
j_gene: TRBJ1-5
v_gene: TRBV28

CDR3aa: ASSDRLAGGYNEQF
j_gene: TRBJ2-1
v_gene: TRBV6-4

CDR3aa: ASSSPTAGYNEQF
j_gene: TRBJ2-1
v_gene: TRBV7-3

CDR3aa: ASSAGGSPAKLF
j_gene: TRBJ1-4
v_gene: TRBV19

CDR3aa: ASSFGGNEKLF
j_gene: TRBJ1-4
v_gene: TRBV28

CDR3aa: ASSQGGSSISGNTIY
j_gene: TRBJ1-3
v_gene: TRBV3-1/TRBV3-2

CDR3aa: ASSQGGGESGYT
j_gene: TRBJ1-2
v_gene: TRBV3-1/TRBV3-2

CDR3aa: ATSRQDNQPQH
j_gene: TRBJ1-5
v_gene: TRBV15

CDR3aa: ASSFSTSPPNTGELF
j_gene: TRBJ2-2
v_gene: TRBV5-1

CDR3aa: ASSPGDRLIAKNIQY
j_gene: TRBJ2-4
v_gene: TRBV27

CDR3aa: ASSEARTSVYNEQF
j_gene: TRBJ2-1
v_gene: TRBV2

CDR3aa: ASSRDRAYEQY
j_gene: TRBJ2-7
v_gene: TRBV19

CDR3aa: ASSITIAGGQETQY
j_gene: TRBJ2-5
v_gene: TRBV5-1

CDR3aa: ASSQQTGSSYNSPLH
j_gene: TRBJ1-6
v_gene: TRBV14

CDR3aa: ASRFFYGYT
j_gene: TRBJ1-2
v_gene: TRBV19

CDR3aa: ASSVDRGLNYEQY
j_gene: TRBJ2-7
v_gene: TRBV9

CDR3aa: ASSSLRDSTNQPQH
j_gene: TRBJ1-5
v_gene: TRBV28

CDR3aa: ASSQEAGTNYGYT
j_gene: TRBJ1-2
v_gene: TRBV4-3

CDR3aa: ASSTGTGVPEAF
j_gene: TRBJ1-1
v_gene: TRBV11-2

CDR3aa: ASSLNRQWTTEAF
j_gene: TRBJ1-1
v_gene: TRBV7-3

CDR3aa: ASSQRLPPEKLF
j_gene: TRBJ1-4
v_gene: TRBV4-1

CDR3aa: ASSQEIWTGGYEKLF
j_gene: TRBJ1-4
v_gene: TRBV3-1/TRBV3-2

CDR3aa: ASTSGQGARGQF
j_gene: TRBJ2-1
v_gene: TRBV6-5

CDR3aa: SVRAGVGTDTQY
j_gene: TRBJ2-3
v_gene: TRBV29-1

CDR3aa: ASSPGAGWNEKLF
j_gene: TRBJ1-4
v_gene: TRBV28

CDR3aa: ASGRSGGPYEQY
j_gene: TRBJ2-7
v_gene: TRBV6-5

CDR3aa: ASSQDPRGNPEAF
j_gene: TRBJ1-1
v_gene: TRBV4-3

CDR3aa: ASSQAGSYEQY
j_gene: TRBJ2-7
v_gene: TRBV4-2

CDR3aa: ASSFLTSGGNNEQF
j_gene: TRBJ2-1
v_gene: TRBV28

CDR3aa: ASSRSRGGDIFSYEQY
j_gene: TRBJ2-7
v_gene: TRBV7-6

CDR3aa: SASRAGGINEQF
j_gene: TRBJ2-1
v_gene: TRBV20-1

CDR3aa: ASSFRGQGGTNEKLF
j_gene: TRBJ1-4
v_gene: TRBV7-9

CDR3aa: ASSILPQTETSTDTQY
j_gene: TRBJ2-3
v_gene: TRBV18

CDR3aa: ASSQSGHGTGDLGANEKLF
j_gene: TRBJ1-4
v_gene: TRBV16

CDR3aa: AWSDREEQF
j_gene: TRBJ2-1
v_gene: TRBV30

CDR3aa: ASSARRTGQVNSPLH
j_gene: TRBJ1-6
v_gene: TRBV2

CDR3aa: ASRRTALDAGDAVSQY
j_gene: TRBJ2-5
v_gene: TRBV28

CDR3aa: ASSLGGQANSPLH
j_gene: TRBJ1-6
v_gene: TRBV6-5

CDR3aa: ATQGEGLGDTEAF
j_gene: TRBJ1-1
v_gene: TRBV15

CDR3aa: ASSFGTGQETQY
j_gene: TRBJ2-5
v_gene: TRBV27

CDR3aa: SAHEFTEAF
j_gene: TRBJ1-1
v_gene: TRBV20-1

CDR3aa: ASSPDRGGTYEQY
j_gene: TRBJ2-7
v_gene: TRBV5-6

CDR3aa: ASSQDIGQGNEQY
j_gene: TRBJ2-7
v_gene: TRBV3-1/TRBV3-2